This TCR beta chain originates from a study of T cell responses to AZD1222 COVID-19 vaccine. Findings and limits, study-wide: Baseline seropositivity occurred in only a handful of AZD1222 recipients.

Generated by immunoSEQ multiplex PCR, the TCRdb table keeps only in-frame clones and is missing some. The table includes about 160,000 clones, roughly nine tenths detected once. Germline V CDR1 and CDR2: SGHVS, FQNEAQ. Trimming took 1 base from V and 8 from J; bases not matched to a gene: 12. The CDR3 is made up of 16 amino acids. Of note for this clone: Its specificity is not known.

The chain joins TRBV7-8 to TRBJ1-2; 8 positions agree with TRBD1. This receptor was taken from an adult in good health. Sequenced here: peripheral blood, sampled on day 0 of AZD1222 vaccination. The CDR3 DNA is TGTGCCAGCAGCTTAGTACAAACCTGGGGACAGGCCGGCTACACCTTC. Its translation is CASSLVQTWGQAGYTF. The full variable domain, its missing parts supplied by reference TRBV7-8 and TRBJ1-2, is GAGVSQSPRYKVAKRGQDVALRCDPISGHVSLFWYQQALGQGPEFLTYFQNEAQLDKSGLPSDRFFAERPEGSVSTLKIQRTQQEDSAVYLCASSLVQTWGQAGYTFGSGTRLTVV.